A selection of T cell receptor beta chains follows, all from one sample in a study of identical twins. TCRdb re-derived calls from the 5' RACE reads in MiXCR, one entry per CDR3 protein. The sample lists about 890,000 distinct CDR3 sequences, 9% to 15% occurring once. Another study also made use of these data, one on yellow fever vaccine responses in identical twins.

Material: PBMCs. These receptor sequences come from a woman under 30 in good health. CDR3s leave out the opening cysteine and the closing phenylalanine or tryptophan.

j_gene | v_gene | CDR3aa
TRBJ2-4 | TRBV24-1 | ATSDSLSKNIQY
TRBJ1-6 | TRBV15 | ATGTANSPLH
TRBJ2-5 | TRBV7-6 | ASSPPGGARGETQY
TRBJ2-6 | TRBV6-5 | ASSFRPYRGKANVLT
TRBJ2-1 | TRBV7-9 | ASSDYSGGAYNEQF
TRBJ2-7 | TRBV25-1 | ASSEFESSYEQY
TRBJ2-2 | TRBV6-1 | ASSEVGRQGADAAGELF
TRBJ2-2 | TRBV4-2 | ASSQTGGGNTGELF
TRBJ1-2 | TRBV15 | ATSGGTGSPNYGYT
TRBJ1-5 | TRBV4-1 | ASSQAPAQAPQH
TRBJ2-2 | TRBV6-1 | ASRLRQELTGELF
TRBJ2-2 | TRBV7-8 | ASSLGPAAGELF
TRBJ1-4 | TRBV27 | ASSLSFRNEKLF
TRBJ2-1 | TRBV6-1 | ASSEFGGQRDEQF
TRBJ1-2 | TRBV10-3 | AISKEGLGDYGYT
TRBJ2-2 | TRBV20-1 | SARLGDRADAGELF
TRBJ2-3 | TRBV3-1 | ASSPTWGNTDTQY
TRBJ2-1 | TRBV14 | ASSQPQLADNEQF
TRBJ2-7 | TRBV11-1 | ASSLPDRPEQY
TRBJ2-1 | TRBV10-3 | AIMPAARDSPGGNEQF
TRBJ2-2 | TRBV27 | ASSLSWTGTGGTGELF
TRBJ1-5 | TRBV12-3/TRBV12-4 | ASALDQPQH
TRBJ1-2 | TRBV29-1 | SVEVDMDGYT
TRBJ2-1 | TRBV5-6 | ASSFYVGLAGVNTDNEQF
TRBJ1-5 | TRBV24-1 | ATSDPGNNQPQH
TRBJ2-1 | TRBV4-2 | ASSHGVAGGSYNEQF